The entry below gives a single T cell receptor (beta chain) sequence along with its context. Which antigen it targets is not known. There are no base qualities to consult, and no much larger clone falls within one base. The data stem from a study of CD8+ T cells in alopecia areata (dated by TCRdb to 2016 to 2018). The study in broad terms: The treated patients took part in an open-label pilot trial in which moderate-to-severe alopecia areata was treated with oral tofacitinib at 5 to 10 mg twice daily. Biopsies were taken from tofacitinib-treated patients at baseline and at 4 and 24 weeks of treatment, and a later scalp biopsy was taken in several of the tofacitinib-treated patients. Clonality in the scalp was compared among normal scalp (n=4), patchy alopecia areata scalp (n=8), and alopecia totalis/universalis scalp (n=8). RNA was obtained with the PAXgene miRNA kit for fixed scalp, the miRNeasy kit for PBMCs, and the RNeasy kit for mouse skin. In humans, TCRbeta sequencing was performed on scalp tissue and on sorted CD4+ and CD8+ peripheral blood T cells from healthy controls and from patients with patchy or totalis/universalis alopecia areata. To study T cell clonal expansion in alopecia areata, the researchers applied high-throughput TCRbeta sequencing to both the C3H/HeJ mouse model and human patients. TCRbeta CDR3 regions were amplified by immunoSEQ multiplex PCR using 35 Vbeta forward and 13 Jbeta reverse primers. Tofacitinib was administered for 6 to 18 months, and 6 months of follow-up off drug were then conducted to assess delayed response and recurrence.

In the paper's terms, the time point label means: baseline before oral tofacitinib. From alopecia areata patients, peripheral blood was collected along with lesional scalp punch biopsies. PBMCs were separated by density centrifugation and stained for CD3, CD4 and CD8, after which CD4+ and CD8+ T cells were sorted on a FACSAria. V is pared back by 0 bases and J by 0 bases, with 10 bases lying between the germline termini. The germline V gene sets CDR1 to SGDLS and CDR2 to YYNGEE. The cysteine opens and the phenylalanine closes a CDR3 of 16 amino acids. Only the CDR3 DNA stays, 48 bases, in frame from base 1. Paper-wide results and their limitations: Shared TCR sequences between patients were less evident than in mice, which may be partly attributable to HLA diversity in the patient population. Scalp TCR repertoire analysis is complicated because resident alphabeta T cells in normal human skin are also sequenced, whereas mouse skin is dominated by gammadelta T cells. Compared with normal scalp, lesional scalp, particularly in alopecia totalis/universalis, had higher clonality and more expanded CD8+ clones, which suggests antigenic drive.

Libraries were constructed by the immunoSEQ multiplex PCR assay. For TCR sequencing, RNA was extracted from every sample and reverse transcribed into cDNA to serve as template. First-strand cDNA was synthesized using SuperScript III with a 2:1 mix of oligo-dT and random hexamers. Amplification bias was assessed with a synthetic immune receptor repertoire, and residual bias was removed computationally. In the source study's methods: After raw reads were preprocessed to remove errors, the CDR3 was defined following IMGT conventions as running from the conserved cysteine to phenylalanine. Clonality was computed by normalizing Shannon entropy by log2 of the number of productive unique TCRs and subtracting the result from 1. Whether scalp clones were CD4 or CD8 was inferred by matching scalp TCRbeta sequences against CD4 and CD8 repertoires sorted from blood. In its TCRdb copy, this immuneACCESS table keeps in-frame sequences only and misses some clones. Where compared with another copy, unresolved V genes explain less than half of these, and the others have no known cause. V and J calls and clone size are copied from that table; D and trimming were computed from the DNA. The sample has around 140,000 clones on record, around 86% of them singletons. Of the sample, about 16% is held by the ten largest clones.

The sequencing used CD8+ T cells sorted from blood, collected at week 0. The sequence joins TRBV9 to TRBJ2-4; possibly the D gene is TRBD1, per 6 matching bases. The sequence derives from a human donor with alopecia areata. CDR3 region: CASSVETGLAKNIQYF. DNA sequence: TGTGCCAGCAGCGTAGAGACAGGCTTAGCCAAAAACATTCAGTACTTC.